Each of the 10 T cell receptor beta chains below was sequenced from the same sample in a study of early T cells in non-severe SARS-CoV-2 infection. TCRdb ran MiXCR on the 5' RACE reads and lists one entry per CDR3 protein. The table shows some 110,000 distinct CDR3 sequences, with 14% to 15% occurring only once. The sequencing input was whole blood. The receptors were sampled from an adult who was a healthcare worker with PCR-confirmed SARS-CoV-2 infection or an uninfected control (not recorded which).

This clonotype was detected a few times. This chain connects TRBV9 to TRBJ2-2; D is perhaps TRBD1 or TRBD2 (5 bases each). Germline V gives CDR1 SGDLS, CDR2 YYNGEE. The CDR3 totals 14 residues. Trimming took 7 bases from V and 4 from J, leaving 14 bases between them. CDR3 residues: CASSGQISTGELFF. The CDR3 region has the DNA TGTGCCAGCTCGGGGCAGATCAGCACCGGGGAGCTGTTTTTT.

This clonotype was observed at least ten times. This chain joins TRBV11-2 and TRBJ2-3, with unresolved D. Germline V gives CDR1 SGHAT, CDR2 FQNNGV. With 2 bases removed from V and 4 bases from J, the gap between germline ends came to 7 bases. The CDR3 length is 13 residues. The DNA of the CDR3 is TGTGCCAGCAGCTTATCGGGCCCAGATACGCAGTATTTT. Translating gives CASSLSGPDTQYF.

The chain has TRBV12-3 or TRBV12-4 and TRBJ1-2, with 8 bases aligning to TRBD1. The ends lost 6 bases at V and 4 bases at J; junction bases unmatched: 4. The CDR3 totals 13 residues. This chain's CDR3 is CASRDQGAYGYTF. Here the CDR3 DNA reads TGTGCCAGCAGAGACCAGGGGGCCTATGGCTACACCTTC.

The V gene is TRBV4-1, the J gene TRBJ2-7, with 9 bases matching TRBD2. CDR1 MGHRA and CDR2 YSYEKL come from the germline V gene. V was clipped by 0 bases and J by 2 bases; unmatched bases: 5. The CDR3 has 16 amino acids. In DNA form, the CDR3 reads TGCGCCAGCAGCCAAGATCACCAGCGGGGGGCCTACGAGCAGTACTTC. Its protein product is CASSQDHQRGAYEQYF.

This clonotype has more than one count but fewer than ten. The rearrangement joins TRBV7-3 to TRBJ2-7, with 12 bases lining up with TRBD2. The CDR3 has 16 residues. Trimming at V came to 4 bases and at J to 6 bases, leaving 10 bases not matched to a gene. Germline CDR1 is SGHTA and CDR2 is FQGTGA. The CDR3 loop is CASSSGLAGTLGEQYF. The CDR3 DNA follows: TGTGCCAGCAGCTCCGGACTAGCGGGGACCTTGGGCGAGCAGTACTTC.

This clonotype was counted only a few times. This sequence joins TRBV12-3 or TRBV12-4 and TRBJ1-2, with a tentative D call TRBD1 (6 bases). Trimming took 3 bases from V and 7 from J, leaving 18 bases between them. The CDR3 is made up of 15 amino acids. Here the CDR3 DNA reads TGTGCCAGCAGTTTGTCGGGGGGGGCGAATACTGGCTACACCTTC. Residues: CASSLSGGANTGYTF.

V usage is TRBV19 and J usage is TRBJ2-3; D is undetermined. V shed 7 bases and J shed 4 bases, with 12 bases lying between them. Germline values: CDR1 LNHDA, CDR2 SQIVND (reference sequence). The CDR3 consists of 13 residues. The DNA for the CDR3 is TGTGCCAGTACCCAACGGTCCGCAGATACGCAGTATTTT. Protein sequence: CASTQRSADTQYF.

This chain joins TRBV4-1 and TRBJ2-1; D not resolved. CDR1 is MGHRA and CDR2 is YSYEKL in the germline V gene. V was trimmed by 1 base and J by 6 bases, leaving 7 bases between them. The CDR3 extends over 13 amino acids. The CDR3 DNA reads TGCGCCAGCAGCCAAGTCGGTCCCAATGAGCAGTTCTTC. Translation gives CASSQVGPNEQFF.

The V and J genes are TRBV2 and TRBJ1-1, with D uncertain. The CDR3 extends over 11 amino acids. CDR1 and CDR2 (germline): SNHLY, FYNNEI. V lost 6 bases and J 3 bases, leaving 5 bases between the germline ends. The CDR3 sequence is CASRQYTEAFF. The CDR3 bases are TGTGCCAGCAGACAGTACACTGAAGCTTTCTTT.

The V gene is TRBV28, the J gene TRBJ2-5; D might be TRBD1 (5 bases). The V end lost 4 bases, the J end lost 2 bases, and 14 bases lay between the germline ends. CDR1 is MDHEN and CDR2 is SYDVKM in the germline V gene. CDR3 length: 15 residues. CDR3 DNA: TGTGCCAGCAGTTCACTGGGTCAGGGACAAGAGACCCAGTACTTC. Encoded protein: CASSSLGQGQETQYF.